This T cell receptor beta chain was sequenced during a study of early T cells in non-severe SARS-CoV-2 infection. On the study more broadly: RNA in bulk from unsorted whole blood was sequenced, and chains were unpaired. Overall study findings and caveats: VDJdb matching skewed toward anti-spike CD8 responses, missing private and CD4 specificities.

Unique molecular identifier tags were affixed to discrete cDNA molecules. TCRdb fed the 5' RACE reads into MiXCR, producing one record per CDR3 protein. The sample shows fewer than 120,000 distinct CDR3 sequences, around 12% of them seen only once. Between the trimmed V and J ends, which lost 3 bases and 1 base, there was a span of 5 bases. Germline lookup yields CDR1 SQVTM and CDR2 ANQGSEA. CDR3 size: 12 residues. As to this clonotype: Its antigen is undetermined.

The input for sequencing was whole blood, taken at baseline. The clonotype originates from an adult who was a healthcare worker with PCR-confirmed SARS-CoV-2 infection or an uninfected control (not recorded which). The chain employs TRBV29-1 and TRBJ2-3; D unresolved. The CDR3 is CSVDEGTDTQYF. DNA for the CDR3: TGCAGCGTTGACGAAGGCACAGATACGCAGTATTTT.